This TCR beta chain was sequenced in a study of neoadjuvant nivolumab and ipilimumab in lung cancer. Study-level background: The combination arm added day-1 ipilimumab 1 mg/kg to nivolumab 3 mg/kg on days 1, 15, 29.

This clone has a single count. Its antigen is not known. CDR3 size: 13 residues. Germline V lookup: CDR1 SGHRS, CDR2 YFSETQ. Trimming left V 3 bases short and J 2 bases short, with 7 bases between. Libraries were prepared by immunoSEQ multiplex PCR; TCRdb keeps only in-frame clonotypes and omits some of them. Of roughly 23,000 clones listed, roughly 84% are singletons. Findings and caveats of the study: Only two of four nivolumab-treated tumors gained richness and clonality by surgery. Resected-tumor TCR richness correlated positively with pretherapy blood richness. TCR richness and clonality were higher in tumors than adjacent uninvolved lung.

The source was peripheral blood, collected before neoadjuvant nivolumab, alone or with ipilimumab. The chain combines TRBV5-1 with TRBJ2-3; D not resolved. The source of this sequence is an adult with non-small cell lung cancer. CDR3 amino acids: CASSSANTDTQYF. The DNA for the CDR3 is TGCGCCAGCAGCTCCGCGAACACAGATACGCAGTATTTT.